The 18 T cell receptor beta chains below come from one sample, sequenced in a study of T cells in Graves' hyperthyroidism and ophthalmopathy (dated by TCRdb to the late 2010s). Libraries were constructed by multiplex PCR. Sequencing took place on an Illumina HiSeq 2000. Amplification of TCR beta CDR3 regions was carried out from RNA transcripts. A first-round RT-PCR of the TCR CDR3 used the HTBI primer set with the Qiagen OneStep RT-PCR kit. Using fastp trimming at Q25 and MiXCR clonotype assembly, TCRdb reanalyzed the public sequencing data and kept in-frame beta chains. Duplicate CDR3 protein sequences are folded into a single record with the most common DNA and genes. Within this sample are about 350,000 distinct CDR3 sequences, with approximately 14% of them counted one time only. The ten largest make up roughly 25% of the sample. Specimen: blood. The receptor set was obtained from a woman under 40 with Graves' hyperthyroidism.

This clonotype was seen many times. CDR3 protein: CSARPPSQETQYF. The CDR3 DNA follows: TGCAGTGCTAGGCCTCCTAGCCAAGAGACCCAGTACTTC. V usage is TRBV20-1 and J usage is TRBJ2-5; no clear D gene. The CDR3 contains 13 residues. Trimming took off 3 bases at V and 1 base at J, with 9 bases between the two ends. The V gene's germline CDR1 is DFQATT and CDR2 SNEGSKA (reference sequence).

This clonotype was recorded a few times. The chain joins TRBV3-1 to TRBJ2-1; 9 bases map to TRBD2. The CDR3 is 14 residues long. V dropped 1 base and J dropped 14; count of bases not matched to a gene: 9. Per the germline V gene, CDR1 is LGHDT and CDR2 is YNNKEL (reference sequence). DNA for the CDR3: TGTGCCAGCAGCCAAGGGGAGATAGCGGGAGTGGAGTTCTTC. Residues: CASSQGEIAGVEFF.

This clonotype occurred a few times. This chain links TRBV6-1 with TRBJ2-1; 12 bases are shared with TRBD2. J gave up 8 bases and V 8 bases, and 7 bases lay outside the gene matches. In germline, CDR1 is MNHNS, CDR2 SASEGT. The CDR3 has 14 residues. The CDR3 DNA follows: TGTGCCAGCTCCTGGACTAGCGGGACTCATGAGCAGTTCTTC. Residues: CASSWTSGTHEQFF.

This clonotype was recorded many times. This chain connects TRBV2 to TRBJ1-4; perhaps TRBD1 as D (6 bases). Per the germline V gene, CDR1 is SNHLY and CDR2 is FYNNEI. The V end lost 1 base, the J end lost 5 bases, and 11 bases lay between the germline ends. The CDR3 covers 15 residues. The DNA of the CDR3 is TGTGCCAGCAGTGAAGGCCTGGGGGGCAATGAAAAACTGTTTTTT. It translates to CASSEGLGGNEKLFF.

This clonotype was observed a handful of times. The chain recombines TRBV27 with TRBJ2-2; TRBD2 matches 9 bases. Unmatched junction bases numbered 4, after V lost 4 bases and J lost 1 base. The CDR3 has 16 residues. Germline-derived CDR1 and CDR2 are MNHEY and SMNVEV (reference sequence). The CDR3 DNA reads as TGTGCCAGCAGTTCCCTAGCGGGGCAGAACACCGGGGAGCTGTTTTTT. It encodes CASSSLAGQNTGELFF.

This clonotype was detected a few times. The J gene is TRBJ1-1, the V gene TRBV28; the match to TRBD1 covers 8 bases. This CDR3 is 12 amino acids long. Trimming took 5 bases from V and 11 from J; bases not matched to a gene: 7. Per germline, CDR1 MDHEN and CDR2 SYDVKM. This CDR3 reads CASSEQGAGAFF. The CDR3 region has the DNA TGTGCCAGCAGTGAGCAGGGGGCGGGGGCTTTCTTT.

The chain employs TRBV20-1 and TRBJ1-5; D gene unclear. V lost 5 bases to trimming and J lost 9 bases, with 38 bases between them. This CDR3 contains 20 residues. The V gene's germline CDR1 is DFQATT and CDR2 SNEGSKA (reference sequence). CDR3 residues: CSAPPRYHGVPVNLSRPQHF. The CDR3 bases are TGCAGTGCTCCACCCCGGTACCACGGTGTACCCGTAAATCTTAGTAGGCCCCAGCATTTT.

A word on this clonotype: A much larger clone lies one base from this, so it may be a read error. The CDR3 spells CASSPDGLLYEQYF. In DNA, the CDR3 is TGTGCCAGCTCCCCGGACGGCCTTCTCTACGAGCAGTACTTC. This rearrangement joins TRBV18 to TRBJ2-7; D not certain. The CDR3 loop spans 14 amino acids. V lost 6 bases and J lost 3, with 15 bases in between. Germline CDR1 and CDR2: KGHSH and LQKENI.

In this sample, this clonotype turned up many times. The chain uses TRBV28 and TRBJ2-4; 9 nucleotides agree with TRBD1. This CDR3 spans 14 amino acids. Germline CDR1 reads MDHEN; CDR2 reads SYDVKM. The trim removed 6 bases at V and 7 bases at J, leaving 7 bases unmatched. CDR3 coding DNA: TGTGCCAGCAGAATCGGACAGGGGTTTAACATTCAGTACTTC. Translation: CASRIGQGFNIQYF. Variable domain in full (rest from reference TRBV28 and TRBJ2-4): DVKVTQSSRYLVKRTGEKVFLECVQDMDHENMFWYRQDPGLGLRLIYFSYDVKMKEKGDIPEGYSVSREKKERFSLILESASTNQTSMYLCASRIGQGFNIQYFGAGTRLSVL.

This clonotype occurred a few times. One end of the junction varies from germline; a read error may be responsible. The chain has TRBV18 and TRBJ2-2, with TRBD2 matching 13 bases. Germline V gene sequence: CDR1 KGHSH, CDR2 LQKENI. This CDR3 has 16 amino acids. CDR3 region: CTSRTSGSTFTGELFF. The CDR3 DNA reads as TGTACCAGCCGGACTAGCGGGAGTACGTTCACCGGGGAGCTGTTTTTT. Full variable domain (missing parts from reference TRBV18 and TRBJ2-2): NAGVMQNPRHLVRRRGQEARLRCSPMKGHSHVYWYRQLPEEGLKFMVYLQKENIIDESGMPKERFSAEFPKEGPSILRIQQVVRGDSAAYFCTSRTSGSTFTGELFFGEGSRLTVL.

This clonotype appeared a few times. The V call is TRBV9, the J call TRBJ2-5, with D perhaps TRBD2 (6 bases). Trimming pared 3 bases from V and 5 bases from J, leaving 14 bases between. The length of the CDR3 is 14 residues. CDR1 is SGDLS, CDR2 YYNGEE, per germline. In DNA, the CDR3 is TGTGCCAGCAGCGGGTCCCCCAGCGGGGAGACCCAGTACTTC. It yields the protein CASSGSPSGETQYF.

This clonotype came up many times. The V gene is TRBV20-1, the J gene TRBJ2-2; D is uncertain. Trimming took 0 bases from V and 3 from J, leaving 17 bases between them. Germline V gene lookup returns CDR1 DFQATT and CDR2 SNEGSKA (reference sequence). This CDR3 comprises 17 residues. CDR3: CSARDSMESGDTGELFF. In nucleotides, the CDR3 is TGCAGTGCTAGAGACTCAATGGAAAGTGGAGACACCGGGGAGCTGTTTTTT.

The V gene is TRBV6-1, the J gene TRBJ2-7; 7 positions agree with TRBD2. The CDR3 runs to 15 residues. Germline CDR1 MNHNS, CDR2 SASEGT. The V and J ends lost 7 bases and 3 bases, in that order; junction bases with no gene match: 12. DNA of the CDR3: TGTGCCAGCACGGGGCTGGGGGGGAGAAGCTACGAGCAGTACTTC. It is translated as CASTGLGGRSYEQYF.

The J gene is TRBJ2-7, the V gene TRBV6-4; D is perhaps TRBD1 or TRBD2 (6 bases each). The CDR3 extends over 14 amino acids. Trimming removed 3 bases from V and 4 bases from J, with 13 bases in between. Germline V CDR1 and CDR2: MRHNA, SNTAGT. CDR3 coding DNA: TGTGCCAGCAGTGATGGAGGGACACATTACGAGCAGTACTTC. It codes for CASSDGGTHYEQYF.

This clonotype was counted many times. V gene TRBV6-6 combines with J gene TRBJ2-7, with 7 bases matching TRBD2. Unmatched junction bases numbered 0, after V lost 0 bases and J lost 4 bases. This CDR3 contains 13 residues. CDR1 and CDR2 from the germline V gene are MNHNY and SVGAGI (reference sequence). This CDR3 reads CASSYSREYEQYF. For the CDR3, the DNA is TGTGCCAGCAGTTACTCGCGGGAGTACGAGCAGTACTTC.

This clonotype has ten or more counts. The chain employs TRBV27 and TRBJ2-1; D unresolved. Trimming shortened V by 3 bases and J by 8 bases, and 11 bases separated the two germline ends. The CDR3 covers 13 residues. Germline CDR1 is MNHEY and CDR2 is SMNVEV (reference sequence). The CDR3, as DNA: TGTGCCAGCAGTTTCCCGCCACCGGATGAGCAGTTCTTC. Translating gives CASSFPPPDEQFF.

The chain has TRBV7-9 and TRBJ2-6; D perhaps matches TRBD2 (7 bases). Germline values: CDR1 SEHNR, CDR2 FQNEAQ (reference sequence). The CDR3 runs 17 residues. Trimming shortened V by 7 bases and J by 2 bases, and 18 bases separated the two germline ends. The CDR3 region is CASTPGEGKPGANVLTF. The CDR3 region has the DNA TGTGCCAGCACCCCAGGGGAGGGGAAGCCTGGGGCCAACGTCCTGACTTTC.

This clonotype turned up a few times. This chain links TRBV3-1 with TRBJ2-7, with D possibly TRBD2 on 5 matching bases. The CDR3 runs to 12 residues. Germline assignment: CDR1 LGHDT and CDR2 YNNKEL (reference sequence). V shed 5 bases and J shed 9 bases, with 14 bases lying between them. The DNA of the CDR3 is TGTGCCAGCAGCAGCGCGGGCCGCGGGCAGTACTTC. It codes for CASSSAGRGQYF.